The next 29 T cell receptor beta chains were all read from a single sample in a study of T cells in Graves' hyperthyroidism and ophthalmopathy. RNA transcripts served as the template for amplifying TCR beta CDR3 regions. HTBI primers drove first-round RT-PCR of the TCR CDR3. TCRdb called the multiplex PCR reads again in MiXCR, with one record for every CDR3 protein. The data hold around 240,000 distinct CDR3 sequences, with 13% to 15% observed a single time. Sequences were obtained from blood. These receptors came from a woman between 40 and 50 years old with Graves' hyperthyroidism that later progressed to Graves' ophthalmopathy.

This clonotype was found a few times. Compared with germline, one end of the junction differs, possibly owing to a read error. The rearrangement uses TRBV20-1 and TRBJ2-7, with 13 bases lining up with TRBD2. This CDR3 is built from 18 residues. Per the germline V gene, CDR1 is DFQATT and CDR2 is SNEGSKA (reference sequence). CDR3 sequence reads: CSAQRSRTSGSSVYGQYF. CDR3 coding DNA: TGCAGTGCTCAACGGTCCCGGACTAGCGGGAGTTCGGTCTACGGGCAGTACTTC.

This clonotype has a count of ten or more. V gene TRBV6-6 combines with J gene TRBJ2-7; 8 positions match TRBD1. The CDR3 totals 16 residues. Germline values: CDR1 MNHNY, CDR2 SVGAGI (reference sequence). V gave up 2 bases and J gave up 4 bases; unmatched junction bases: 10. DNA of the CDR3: TGTGCCAGCAGTTACCGGACAGGGATCCCTCCTTACGAGCAGTACTTC. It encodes CASSYRTGIPPYEQYF.

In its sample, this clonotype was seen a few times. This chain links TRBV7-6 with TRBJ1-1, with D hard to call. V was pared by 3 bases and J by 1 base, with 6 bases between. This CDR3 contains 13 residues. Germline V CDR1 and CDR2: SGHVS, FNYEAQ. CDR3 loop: CASSFGKNTEAFF. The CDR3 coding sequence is TGTGCCAGCAGCTTCGGGAAGAACACTGAAGCTTTCTTT.

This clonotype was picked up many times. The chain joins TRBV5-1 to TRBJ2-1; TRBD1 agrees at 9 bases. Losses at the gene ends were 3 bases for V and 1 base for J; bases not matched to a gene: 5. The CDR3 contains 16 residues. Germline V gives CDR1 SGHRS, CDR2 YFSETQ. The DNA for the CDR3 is TGCGCCAGCAGCTGGGGGACAGGGTCGTCCTACAATGAGCAGTTCTTC. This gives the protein CASSWGTGSSYNEQFF.

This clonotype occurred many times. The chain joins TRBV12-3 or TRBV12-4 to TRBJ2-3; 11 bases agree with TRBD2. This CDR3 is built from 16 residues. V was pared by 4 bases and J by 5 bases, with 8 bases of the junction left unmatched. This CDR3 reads CASSYAGLAVGDTQYF. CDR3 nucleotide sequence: TGTGCCAGCAGTTACGCGGGACTAGCGGTAGGAGATACGCAGTATTTT.

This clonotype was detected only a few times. DNA for the CDR3: TGTGCCAGCAGCTTAAATAATCTAGCAACCACAGATACGCAGTATTTT. Amino acids: CASSLNNLATTDTQYF. The rearrangement links TRBV7-3 to TRBJ2-3; a possible D gene is TRBD2 (5 bases). V was trimmed by 1 base and J by 2 bases, leaving 13 bases between them. Germline CDR1 is SGHTA and CDR2 is FQGTGA. This CDR3 spans 16 amino acids.

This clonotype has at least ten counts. The CDR3 loop is CSARGVLAGDWVEQFF. The CDR3 DNA is TGCAGTGCTAGAGGGGTGCTAGCGGGAGATTGGGTTGAGCAGTTCTTC. The V gene is TRBV20-1, the J gene TRBJ2-1, with TRBD2 matching over 10 bases. This CDR3 contains 16 residues. Germline loops: CDR1 DFQATT, CDR2 SNEGSKA (reference sequence). The V gene end was trimmed by 1 base and the J gene end by 9 bases; junction bases not matched to a gene: 12.

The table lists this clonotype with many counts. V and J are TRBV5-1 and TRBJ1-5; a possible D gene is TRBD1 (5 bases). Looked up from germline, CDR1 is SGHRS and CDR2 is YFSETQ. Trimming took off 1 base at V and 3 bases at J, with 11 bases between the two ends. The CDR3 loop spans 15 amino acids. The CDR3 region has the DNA TGCGCCAGCAGCTTGTTGGGGGGGTTCAATCAGCCCCAGCATTTT. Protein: CASSLLGGFNQPQHF. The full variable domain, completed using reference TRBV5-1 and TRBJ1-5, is KAGVTQTPRYLIKTRGQQVTLSCSPISGHRSVSWYQQTPGQGLQFLFEYFSETQRNKGNFPGRFSGRQFSNSRSEMNVSTLELGDSALYLCASSLLGGFNQPQHFGDGTRLSIL.

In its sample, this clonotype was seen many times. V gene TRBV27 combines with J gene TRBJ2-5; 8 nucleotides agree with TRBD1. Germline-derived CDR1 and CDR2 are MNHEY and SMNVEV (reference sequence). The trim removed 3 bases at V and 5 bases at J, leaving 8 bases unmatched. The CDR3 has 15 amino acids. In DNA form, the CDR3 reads TGTGCCAGCAGTTTCTTGCCAGGGGGCCGGGAGACCCAGTACTTC. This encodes CASSFLPGGRETQYF.

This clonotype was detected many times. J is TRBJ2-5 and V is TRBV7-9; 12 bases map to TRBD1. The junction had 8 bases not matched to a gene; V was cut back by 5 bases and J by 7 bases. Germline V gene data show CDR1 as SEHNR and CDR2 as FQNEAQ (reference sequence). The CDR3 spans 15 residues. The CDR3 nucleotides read TGTGCCAGCAGCGGGACAGGGGGCTGGGAGTTGACCCAGTACTTC. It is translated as CASSGTGGWELTQYF.

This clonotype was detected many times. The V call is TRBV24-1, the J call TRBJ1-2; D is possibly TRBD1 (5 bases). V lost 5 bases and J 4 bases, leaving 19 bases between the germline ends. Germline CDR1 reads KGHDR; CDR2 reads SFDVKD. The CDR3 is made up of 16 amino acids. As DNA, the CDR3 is TGTGCCACCAGTGGAGACCCGGGACCGAGGCCCTATGGCTACACCTTC. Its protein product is CATSGDPGPRPYGYTF.

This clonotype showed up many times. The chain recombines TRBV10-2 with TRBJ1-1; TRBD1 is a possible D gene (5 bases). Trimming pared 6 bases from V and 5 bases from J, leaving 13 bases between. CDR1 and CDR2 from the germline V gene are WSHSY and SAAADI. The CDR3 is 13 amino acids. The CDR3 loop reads CASSLDTRTEAFF. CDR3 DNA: TGCGCCAGCAGCCTGGACACAAGGACTGAAGCTTTCTTT.

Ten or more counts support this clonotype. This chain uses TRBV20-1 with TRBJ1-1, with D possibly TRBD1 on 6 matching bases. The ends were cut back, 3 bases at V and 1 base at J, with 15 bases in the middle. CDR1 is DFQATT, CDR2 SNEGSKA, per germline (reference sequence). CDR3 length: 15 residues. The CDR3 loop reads CSASAPSGANTEAFF. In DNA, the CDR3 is TGCAGTGCTAGTGCCCCCTCGGGGGCGAACACTGAAGCTTTCTTT.

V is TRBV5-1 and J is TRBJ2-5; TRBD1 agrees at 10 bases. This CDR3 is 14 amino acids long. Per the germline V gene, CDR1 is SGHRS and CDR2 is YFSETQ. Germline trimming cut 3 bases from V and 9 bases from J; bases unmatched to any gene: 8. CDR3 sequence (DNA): TGCGCCAGCAGCTCTTCCGGGACAGGGGTGGCCCAGTACTTC. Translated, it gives CASSSSGTGVAQYF.

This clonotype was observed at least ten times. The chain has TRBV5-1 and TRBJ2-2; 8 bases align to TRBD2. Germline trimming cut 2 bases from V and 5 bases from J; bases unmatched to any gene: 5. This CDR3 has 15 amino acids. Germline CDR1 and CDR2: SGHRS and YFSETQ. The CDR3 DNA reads TGCGCCAGCAGCTTAGCGGGGGCGAGGACCGGGGAGCTGTTTTTT. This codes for CASSLAGARTGELFF.

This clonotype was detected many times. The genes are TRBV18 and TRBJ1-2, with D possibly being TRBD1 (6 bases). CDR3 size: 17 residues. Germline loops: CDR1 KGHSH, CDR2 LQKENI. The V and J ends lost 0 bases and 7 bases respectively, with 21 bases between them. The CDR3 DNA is TGTGCCAGCTCACCACCGGCTGGGGGGCGCCCCGAGAGTGGCTACACCTTC. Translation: CASSPPAGGRPESGYTF.

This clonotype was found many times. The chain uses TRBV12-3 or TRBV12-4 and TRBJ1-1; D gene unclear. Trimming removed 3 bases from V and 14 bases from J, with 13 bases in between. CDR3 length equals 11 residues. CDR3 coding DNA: TGTGCCAGCAGTTTGGGCAGCAGGAGATTCTTT. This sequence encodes CASSLGSRRFF.

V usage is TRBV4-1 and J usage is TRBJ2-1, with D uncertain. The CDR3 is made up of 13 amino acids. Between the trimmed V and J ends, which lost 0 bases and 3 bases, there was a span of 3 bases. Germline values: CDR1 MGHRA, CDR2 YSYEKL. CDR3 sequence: CASSQDFYNEQFF. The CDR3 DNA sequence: TGCGCCAGCAGCCAAGATTTCTACAATGAGCAGTTCTTC.

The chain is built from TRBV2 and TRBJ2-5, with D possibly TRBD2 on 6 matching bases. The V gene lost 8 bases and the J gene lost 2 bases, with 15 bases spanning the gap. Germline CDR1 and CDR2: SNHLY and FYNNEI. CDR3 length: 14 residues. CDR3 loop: CASAIGRQQETQYF. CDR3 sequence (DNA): TGTGCCAGCGCGATCGGGAGACAACAAGAGACCCAGTACTTC.

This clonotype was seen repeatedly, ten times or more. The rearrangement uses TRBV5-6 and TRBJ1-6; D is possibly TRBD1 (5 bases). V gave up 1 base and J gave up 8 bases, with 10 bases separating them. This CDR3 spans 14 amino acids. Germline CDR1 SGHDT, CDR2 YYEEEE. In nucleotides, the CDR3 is TGTGCCAGCAGCTTGACAGGTTTGGATTCACCCCTCCACTTT. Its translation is CASSLTGLDSPLHF.

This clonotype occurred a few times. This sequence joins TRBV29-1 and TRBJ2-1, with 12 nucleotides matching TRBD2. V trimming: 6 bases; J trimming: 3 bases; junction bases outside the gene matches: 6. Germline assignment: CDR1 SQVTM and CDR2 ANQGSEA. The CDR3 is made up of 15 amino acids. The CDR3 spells CSVEGLAGHYNEQFF. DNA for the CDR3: TGCAGCGTGGAGGGACTAGCGGGTCACTACAATGAGCAGTTCTTC.

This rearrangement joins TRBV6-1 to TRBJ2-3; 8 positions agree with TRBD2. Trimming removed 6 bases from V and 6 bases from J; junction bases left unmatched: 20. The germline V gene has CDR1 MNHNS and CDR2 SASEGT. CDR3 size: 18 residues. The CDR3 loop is CASRRTLMMAGGRDTQYF. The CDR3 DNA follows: TGTGCCAGCAGACGGACATTAATGATGGCGGGAGGTCGGGATACGCAGTATTTT.

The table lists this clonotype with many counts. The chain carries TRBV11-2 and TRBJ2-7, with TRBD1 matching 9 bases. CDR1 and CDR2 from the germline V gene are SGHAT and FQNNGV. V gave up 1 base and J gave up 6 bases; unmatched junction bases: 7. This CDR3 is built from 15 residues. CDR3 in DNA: TGTGCCAGCAGCTTAGTACAGGGGGCGAGACCCGAGCAGTACTTC. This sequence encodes CASSLVQGARPEQYF.

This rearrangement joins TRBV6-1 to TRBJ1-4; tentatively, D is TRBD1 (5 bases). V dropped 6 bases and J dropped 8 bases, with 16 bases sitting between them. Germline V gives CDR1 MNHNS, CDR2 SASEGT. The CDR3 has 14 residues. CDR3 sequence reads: CASRPEGVGEKLFF. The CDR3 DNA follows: TGTGCCAGCAGGCCGGAAGGGGTTGGAGAAAAACTGTTTTTT.

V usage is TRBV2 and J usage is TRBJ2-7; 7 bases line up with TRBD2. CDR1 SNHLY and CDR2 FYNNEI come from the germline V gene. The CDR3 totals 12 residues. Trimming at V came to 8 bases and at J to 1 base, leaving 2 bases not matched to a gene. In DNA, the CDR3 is TGTGCCAGCGGGACTATATCCTACGAGCAGTACTTC. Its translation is CASGTISYEQYF.

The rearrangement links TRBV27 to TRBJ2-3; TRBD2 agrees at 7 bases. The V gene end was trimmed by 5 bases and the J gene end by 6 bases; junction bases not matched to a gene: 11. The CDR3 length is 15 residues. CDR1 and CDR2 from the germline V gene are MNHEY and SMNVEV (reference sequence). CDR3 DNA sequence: TGTGCCAGCAGTCTGACTAGCTCCGCGGGGGATACGCAGTATTTT. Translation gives CASSLTSSAGDTQYF.

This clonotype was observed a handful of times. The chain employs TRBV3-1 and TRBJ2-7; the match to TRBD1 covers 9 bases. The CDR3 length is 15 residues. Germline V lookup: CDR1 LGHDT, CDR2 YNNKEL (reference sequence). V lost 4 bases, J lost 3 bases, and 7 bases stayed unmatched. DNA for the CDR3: TGTGCCAGCAGCCGCGGGACAGGGTCTGTCTACGAGCAGTACTTC. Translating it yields CASSRGTGSVYEQYF.

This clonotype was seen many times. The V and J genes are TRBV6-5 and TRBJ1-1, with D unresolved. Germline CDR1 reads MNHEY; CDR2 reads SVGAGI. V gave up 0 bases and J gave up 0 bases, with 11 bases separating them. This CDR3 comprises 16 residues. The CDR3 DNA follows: TGTGCCAGCAGTTACTCGTCTTATGGCTTGAACACTGAAGCTTTCTTT. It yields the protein CASSYSSYGLNTEAFF.

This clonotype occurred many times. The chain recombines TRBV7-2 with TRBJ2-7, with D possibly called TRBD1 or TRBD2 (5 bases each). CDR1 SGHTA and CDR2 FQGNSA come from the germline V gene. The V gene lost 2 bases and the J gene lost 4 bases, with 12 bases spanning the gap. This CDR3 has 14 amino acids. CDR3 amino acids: CASSLYGGGYEQYF. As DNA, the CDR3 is TGTGCCAGCAGCTTATATGGGGGTGGGTACGAGCAGTACTTC.